These 26 T cell receptor beta chains share one sample of origin, sequenced in a study of T cell responses to AZD1222 COVID-19 vaccine. Here immunoSEQ multiplex PCR was the method, and the copy in TCRdb shows in-frame clones only, minus some. The repertoire holds about 220,000 clones, with around 93% as singletons. This sample comprised peripheral blood, obtained on day 0 of MenACWY control vaccination. Receptors were obtained from an adult in good health.

The V call is TRBV6-5, the J call TRBJ1-6, with D perhaps matching TRBD1 (6 bases). The length of the CDR3 is 15 residues. Germline values: CDR1 MNHEY, CDR2 SVGAGI. The ends were cut back, 0 bases at V and 9 bases at J, with 12 bases in the middle. In nucleotides, the CDR3 is TGTGCCAGCAGTTACTCTAGGCAGGGGAGTTCACCCCTCCACTTT. It codes for CASSYSRQGSSPLHF.

The V call is TRBV6-5, the J call TRBJ1-4, with D perhaps matching TRBD1 (6 bases). CDR1 is MNHEY and CDR2 is SVGAGI in the germline V gene. The CDR3 is made up of 15 amino acids. V lost 5 bases and J 7 bases, leaving 17 bases between the germline ends. The CDR3 here is CASSQRRGGGEKLFF. Here the CDR3 DNA reads TGTGCCAGCAGTCAACGGAGGGGGGGAGGTGAAAAACTGTTTTTT.

The gene calls are TRBV2 and TRBJ2-6; maybe TRBD1 (6 bases). The germline gives CDR1 SNHLY, CDR2 FYNNEI. V was shortened by 6 bases and J by 0 bases, with 9 bases between the two germline ends. The CDR3 sequence is 15 residues long. The CDR3 DNA is TGTGCCAGCAGGCTACAGGGCTCTGGGGCCAACGTCCTGACTTTC. Residues: CASRLQGSGANVLTF.

This chain connects TRBV25-1 to TRBJ2-3, with a weak D call TRBD2 (6 bases). Germline V gives CDR1 MGHDK, CDR2 SYGVNS. This CDR3 is built from 14 residues. V lost 3 bases and J 6 bases, leaving 13 bases between the germline ends. The CDR3 nucleotides read TGTGCCAGCAGTGATCCCTTTGGGGGGGATACGCAGTATTTT. It specifies CASSDPFGGDTQYF.

The CDR3 DNA is TGCGCCAGCAGCTTAAAGCAGGGGGGACCGTACGAGCAGTACTTC. Its protein product is CASSLKQGGPYEQYF. The rearrangement uses TRBV5-1 and TRBJ2-7, with a weak D call TRBD1 (7 bases). This CDR3 spans 15 amino acids. Germline-derived CDR1 and CDR2 are SGHRS and YFSETQ. V was pared by 2 bases and J by 4 bases, with 16 bases between.

V is TRBV12-3 or TRBV12-4 and J is TRBJ1-5; D is undetermined. V lost 4 bases and J 4 bases, leaving 8 bases between the germline ends. The CDR3 has 13 residues. Here the CDR3 DNA reads TGTGCCAGCAGTTGGCAGCTGAATCAGCCCCAGCATTTT. Translating it yields CASSWQLNQPQHF.

The rearrangement uses TRBV5-4 and TRBJ1-3; tentatively, D is TRBD1 (5 bases). V was trimmed by 0 bases and J by 3 bases, leaving 13 bases between them. This CDR3 has 16 amino acids. Germline values: CDR1 SGHNT, CDR2 YYREEE (reference sequence). CDR3 DNA: TGTGCCAGCAGCTTGGACGGATCCAGGGTTGGAAACACCATATATTTT. Its protein product is CASSLDGSRVGNTIYF.

This sequence joins TRBV19 and TRBJ2-5; D ambiguous. Trimming removed 4 bases from V and 4 bases from J, with 16 bases in between. The CDR3 is 15 residues long. Germline values: CDR1 LNHDA, CDR2 SQIVND (reference sequence). CDR3 protein: CASSKKGPPRETQYF. The CDR3 region has the DNA TGTGCCAGTAGTAAAAAGGGTCCTCCTCGAGAGACCCAGTACTTC.

This clone showed up just once. V usage is TRBV2 and J usage is TRBJ2-5, with 7 positions matching TRBD2. Germline values: CDR1 SNHLY, CDR2 FYNNEI. The CDR3 extends over 12 amino acids. The chain's CDR3 is CAGLSSGETQYF. CDR3 DNA sequence: TGTGCGGGCCTTAGTAGCGGGGAGACCCAGTACTTC.

The CDR3, as DNA: TGTGCCAGCAGCTTGAGAACAGGGGGCTTTTACGAGCAGTACTTC. Translating it yields CASSLRTGGFYEQYF. This chain joins TRBV5-4 and TRBJ2-7; 9 bases map to TRBD1. The V segment lost 1 base and the J segment 4 bases; nucleotides outside the gene matches: 6. Germline V CDR1 and CDR2: SGHNT, YYREEE (reference sequence). CDR3 length: 15 residues.

The J gene is TRBJ1-2, the V gene TRBV2; tentatively, D is TRBD1 (5 bases). Looked up from germline, CDR1 is SNHLY and CDR2 is FYNNEI. Trimming took off 5 bases at V and 5 bases at J, with 15 bases between the two ends. There are 14 residues in the CDR3. The CDR3, as DNA: TGTGCCAGCAGTTCTATCTATCGACAGTATGGCTACACCTTC. It translates to CASSSIYRQYGYTF.

The chain has TRBV5-4 and TRBJ2-6; D gene ambiguous. V gave up 1 base and J gave up 2 bases, with 7 bases separating them. The CDR3 consists of 15 residues. From germline, CDR1 is SGHNT and CDR2 YYREEE (reference sequence). This CDR3 reads CASSLTGPGANVLTF. Here the CDR3 DNA reads TGTGCCAGCAGCTTGACCGGGCCTGGGGCCAACGTCCTGACTTTC.

This chain links TRBV19 with TRBJ2-7; TRBD1 agrees at 10 bases. Losses at the gene ends were 6 bases for V and 12 bases for J; bases not matched to a gene: 14. The V gene's germline CDR1 is LNHDA and CDR2 SQIVND (reference sequence). The length of the CDR3 is 14 residues. The CDR3 coding sequence is TGTGCCAGTAGCACTGGACAGGGGGTTGCCGCGGGGTACTTC. This sequence encodes CASSTGQGVAAGYF.

The rearrangement joins TRBV29-1 to TRBJ1-2; 8 nucleotides match TRBD1. V was clipped by 6 bases and J by 8 bases; unmatched bases: 8. The CDR3 sequence is 12 residues long. Germline-derived CDR1 and CDR2 are SQVTM and ANQGSEA. CDR3 amino acids: CSVPRRTGGYTF. CDR3 DNA: TGCAGCGTCCCCCGAAGGACAGGGGGCTACACCTTC.

V is TRBV12-5 and J is TRBJ1-1; no clear D gene. There are 13 residues in the CDR3. The V and J ends lost 1 base and 4 bases respectively, with 7 bases between them. Germline V lookup: CDR1 LGHNT, CDR2 FRNRAP. The CDR3 region has the DNA TGTGCTAGTGGTTTGGGACAAGCCACTGAAGCTTTCTTT. Translating gives CASGLGQATEAFF.

The chain joins TRBV6-2 or TRBV6-3 to TRBJ2-1; D ambiguous. This CDR3 is 12 amino acids long. Germline loops: CDR1 MNHEY, CDR2 SVGEGT. Trimming shortened V by 0 bases and J by 7 bases, and 4 bases separated the two germline ends. CDR3 DNA sequence: TGTGCCAGCAGTTACTCGAGAAATGAGCAGTTCTTC. The encoded protein is CASSYSRNEQFF.

The chain has TRBV9 and TRBJ2-2, with TRBD1 as a possible D gene (5 bases). Germline V gene data show CDR1 as SGDLS and CDR2 as YYNGEE. Trimming cost V 1 base and J 6 bases, with 10 bases left between them. The CDR3 sequence is 14 residues long. Written as DNA, the CDR3 is TGTGCCAGCAGCGTAAGCCAGGGTGCCGGGGAGCTGTTTTTT. Translated: CASSVSQGAGELFF.

This chain joins TRBV30 and TRBJ1-3, with 7 nucleotides matching TRBD1. After removal of 5 bases from V and 3 bases from J, the junction contained 4 bases not matched to a gene. CDR3 length: 13 amino acids. CDR1 is GTSNPN and CDR2 is SVGIG in the germline V gene (reference sequence). The CDR3 DNA follows: TGTGCCTGGGAAACAGGGGTTGGAAACACCATATATTTT. This gives the protein CAWETGVGNTIYF.

A few counts support this clone. The chain links TRBV3-1 (or the pseudogene TRBV3-2) to TRBJ1-6; 9 bases fit TRBD1. From germline, CDR1 is LGHDT and CDR2 YNNKEL (reference sequence). The junction had 7 bases not matched to a gene; V was cut back by 3 bases and J by 7 bases. This CDR3 is 16 amino acids long. The CDR3 sequence: CASSQLRTGVNSPLHF. The CDR3 coding sequence is TGTGCCAGCAGCCAGCTAAGGACAGGGGTAAATTCACCCCTCCACTTT.

The gene calls are TRBV9 and TRBJ2-7; no definite D call. The V end lost 2 bases, the J end lost 1 base, and 7 bases lay between the germline ends. The CDR3 loop spans 13 amino acids. Germline loops: CDR1 SGDLS, CDR2 YYNGEE. CDR3 in amino acids: CASSVGASYEQYF. The DNA of the CDR3 is TGTGCCAGCAGCGTGGGTGCTTCCTACGAGCAGTACTTC.

The rearrangement joins TRBV30 to TRBJ1-4; 7 positions match TRBD1. The V gene's germline CDR1 is GTSNPN and CDR2 SVGIG (reference sequence). This CDR3 has 16 amino acids. Trimming at V came to 4 bases and at J to 5 bases, leaving 13 bases not matched to a gene. The CDR3 is CAWTYKGRGQNEKLFF. The CDR3, as DNA: TGTGCCTGGACTTACAAGGGCAGGGGACAGAATGAAAAACTGTTTTTT.

A remark on this clone: This sample includes further DNA sequences coding for the same CDR3. J is TRBJ1-4 and V is TRBV2; D uncertain. V was shortened by 1 base and J by 7 bases, with 1 base between the two germline ends. The CDR3 totals 11 residues. Germline CDR1 reads SNHLY; CDR2 reads FYNNEI. The CDR3 DNA follows: TGTGCCAGCAGTGAAGGTGAAAAACTGTTTTTT. Encoded protein: CASSEGEKLFF.

This sequence joins TRBV7-9 and TRBJ2-3, with D possibly matching TRBD2 (5 bases). This CDR3 region has 14 residues. V was pared by 3 bases and J by 6 bases, with 13 bases between. Looked up from germline, CDR1 is SEHNR and CDR2 is FQNEAQ (reference sequence). The CDR3 bases are TGTGCCAGCAGCTTGTCTATCGGGGTGGATACGCAGTATTTT. Protein: CASSLSIGVDTQYF.

The chain carries TRBV27 and TRBJ1-2; no definite D call. Germline CDR1 and CDR2: MNHEY and SMNVEV (reference sequence). This CDR3 is 16 amino acids long. V lost 7 bases to trimming and J lost 6 bases, with 24 bases between them. The CDR3 DNA sequence: TGTGCCAGCATCCTATCCTGGGCCAGGTCAAGAGATGGCTACACCTTC. This codes for CASILSWARSRDGYTF.

V is TRBV6-6 and J is TRBJ2-7; a possible D gene is TRBD2 (6 bases). CDR3 length: 16 amino acids. Germline V lookup: CDR1 MNHNY, CDR2 SVGAGI (reference sequence). The V end was cut by 0 bases, the J end by 5 bases, with 17 bases between. This chain's CDR3 is CASSYSLQIGGHEQYF. In DNA form, the CDR3 reads TGTGCCAGCAGTTACTCTTTGCAGATCGGGGGTCACGAGCAGTACTTC.

The sample holds one count of this clone. The chain recombines TRBV3-1 (or the pseudogene TRBV3-2) with TRBJ2-1, with TRBD1 identical over 9 bases. The V segment lost 3 bases and the J segment 0 bases; nucleotides outside the gene matches: 3. This CDR3 has 16 amino acids. Germline V gene data show CDR1 as LGHDT and CDR2 as YNNKEL (reference sequence). The CDR3 reads CASSHSTGGSYNEQFF. CDR3 sequence (DNA): TGTGCCAGCAGCCACTCGACAGGGGGCTCCTACAATGAGCAGTTCTTC.